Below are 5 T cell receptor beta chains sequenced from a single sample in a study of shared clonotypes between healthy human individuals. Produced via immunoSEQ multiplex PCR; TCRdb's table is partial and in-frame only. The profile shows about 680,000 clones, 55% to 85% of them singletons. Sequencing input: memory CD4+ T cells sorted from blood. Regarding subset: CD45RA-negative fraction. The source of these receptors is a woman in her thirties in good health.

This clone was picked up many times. CDR3: CASSEVGTGGTYGYTF. CDR3 nucleotide sequence: TGCGCCAGCAGTGAGGTTGGGACAGGGGGTACCTATGGCTACACCTTC. The V call is TRBV10-2, the J call TRBJ1-2; TRBD1 matches 11 bases. The junction had 6 bases not matched to a gene; V was cut back by 2 bases and J by 4 bases. This CDR3 comprises 16 residues. Germline values: CDR1 WSHSY, CDR2 SAAADI.

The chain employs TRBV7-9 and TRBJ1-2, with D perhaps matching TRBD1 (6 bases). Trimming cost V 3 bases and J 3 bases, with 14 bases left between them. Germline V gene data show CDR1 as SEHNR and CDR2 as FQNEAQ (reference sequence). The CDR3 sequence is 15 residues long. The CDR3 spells CASSFFDRFDYGYTF. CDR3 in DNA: TGTGCCAGCAGCTTTTTCGACAGGTTCGACTATGGCTACACCTTC.

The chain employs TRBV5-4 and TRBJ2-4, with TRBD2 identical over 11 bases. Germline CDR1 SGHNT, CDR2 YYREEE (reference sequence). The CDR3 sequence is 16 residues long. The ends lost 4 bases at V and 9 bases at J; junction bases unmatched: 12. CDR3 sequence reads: CASSPGASGRIGIQYF. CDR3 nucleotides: TGTGCCAGCAGCCCGGGGGCTAGCGGGAGGATTGGCATTCAGTACTTC.

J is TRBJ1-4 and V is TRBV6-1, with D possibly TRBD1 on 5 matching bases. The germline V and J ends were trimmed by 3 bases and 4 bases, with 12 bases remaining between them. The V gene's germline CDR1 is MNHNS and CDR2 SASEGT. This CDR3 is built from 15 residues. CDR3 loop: CASSEGRVNNEKLFF. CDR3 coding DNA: TGTGCCAGCAGTGAGGGACGGGTCAATAATGAAAAACTGTTTTTT.

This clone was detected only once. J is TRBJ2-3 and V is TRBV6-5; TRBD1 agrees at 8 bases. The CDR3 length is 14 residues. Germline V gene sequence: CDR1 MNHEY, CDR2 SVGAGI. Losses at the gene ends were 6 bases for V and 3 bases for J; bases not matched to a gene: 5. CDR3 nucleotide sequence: TGTGCCAGCAGCAGACAGGGGTGGACAGATACGCAGTATTTT. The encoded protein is CASSRQGWTDTQYF.